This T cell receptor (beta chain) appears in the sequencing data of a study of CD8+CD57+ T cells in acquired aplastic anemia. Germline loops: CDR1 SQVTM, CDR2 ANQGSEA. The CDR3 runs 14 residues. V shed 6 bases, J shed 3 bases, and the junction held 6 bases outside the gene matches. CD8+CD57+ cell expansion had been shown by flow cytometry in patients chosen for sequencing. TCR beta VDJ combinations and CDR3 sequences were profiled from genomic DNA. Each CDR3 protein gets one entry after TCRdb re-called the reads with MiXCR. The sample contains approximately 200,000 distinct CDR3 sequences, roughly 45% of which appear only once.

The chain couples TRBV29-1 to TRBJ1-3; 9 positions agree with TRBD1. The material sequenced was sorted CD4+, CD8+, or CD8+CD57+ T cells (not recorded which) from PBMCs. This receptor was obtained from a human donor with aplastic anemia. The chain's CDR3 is CSVRTGGYGNTIYF. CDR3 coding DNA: TGCAGCGTCCGCACAGGGGGCTATGGAAACACCATATATTTT.